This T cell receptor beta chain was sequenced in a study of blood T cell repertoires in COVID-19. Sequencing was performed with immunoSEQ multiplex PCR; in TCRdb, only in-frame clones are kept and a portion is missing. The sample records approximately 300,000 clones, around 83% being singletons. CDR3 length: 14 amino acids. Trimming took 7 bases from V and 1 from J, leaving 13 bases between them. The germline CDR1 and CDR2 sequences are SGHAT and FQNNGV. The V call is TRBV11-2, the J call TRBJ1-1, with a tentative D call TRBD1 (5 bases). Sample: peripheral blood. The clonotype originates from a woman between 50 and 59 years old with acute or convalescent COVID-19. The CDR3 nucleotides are TGTGCCAGCACTTTGCGGGGGGGGAACACTGAAGCTTTCTTT. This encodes CASTLRGGNTEAFF.